This T cell receptor beta chain is drawn from a study of naive and memory T cell subsets. This clonotype occurred a few times. The target antigen is unknown. Whole-study findings and limits: The RNA method is potentially sensitive to activation and differentiation changes.

Trimming left V 6 bases short and J 3 bases short, with 6 bases between. In germline, CDR1 is MNHNY, CDR2 SVGAGI (reference sequence). The CDR3 runs 12 residues. The library had UMIs added by 3' ligation of an oligonucleotide to TCR cDNA. Ligated cDNA underwent four rounds of PCR with nested alpha and beta constant region primers and SP2. Each CDR3 protein is one row after TCRdb ran MiXCR on the UMI-ligation and nested PCR reads. The sample has over 20,000 distinct CDR3 sequences; roughly 5.2% are singletons. Specimen: blood. The clonotype was recovered from an adult in good health. The rearrangement uses TRBV6-6 and TRBJ2-1; unclear D gene. DNA of the CDR3: TGTGCCAGCAGGGGTCTCTACAATGAGCAGTTCTTC. Its protein is CASRGLYNEQFF.